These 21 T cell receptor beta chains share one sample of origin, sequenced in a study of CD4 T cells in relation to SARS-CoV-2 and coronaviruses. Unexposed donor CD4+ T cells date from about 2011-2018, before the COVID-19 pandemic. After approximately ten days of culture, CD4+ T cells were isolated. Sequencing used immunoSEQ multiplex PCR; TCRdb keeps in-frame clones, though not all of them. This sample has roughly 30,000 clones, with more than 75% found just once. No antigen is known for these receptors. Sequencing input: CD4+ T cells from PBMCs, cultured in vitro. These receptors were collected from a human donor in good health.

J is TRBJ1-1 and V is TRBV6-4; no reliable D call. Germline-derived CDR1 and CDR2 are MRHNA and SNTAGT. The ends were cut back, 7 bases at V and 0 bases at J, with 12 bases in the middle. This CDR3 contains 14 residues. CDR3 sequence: CASNILGLNTEAFF. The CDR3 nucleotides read TGTGCCAGCAATATCCTAGGGTTGAACACTGAAGCTTTCTTT.

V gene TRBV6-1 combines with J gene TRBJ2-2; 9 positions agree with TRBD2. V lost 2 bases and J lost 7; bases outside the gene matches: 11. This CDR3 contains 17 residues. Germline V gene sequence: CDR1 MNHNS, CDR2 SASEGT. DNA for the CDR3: TGTGCCAGCAGTGAACAACTAGCGGGCACAACCTACGGGGAGCTGTTTTTT. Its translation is CASSEQLAGTTYGELFF.

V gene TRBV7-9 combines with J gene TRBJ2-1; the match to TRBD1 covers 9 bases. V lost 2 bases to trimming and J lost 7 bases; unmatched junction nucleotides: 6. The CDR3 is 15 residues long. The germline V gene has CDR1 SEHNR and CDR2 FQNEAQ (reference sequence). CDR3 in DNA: TGTGCCAGCAGCTTATCCGGGACAGGGAATAATGAGCAGTTCTTC. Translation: CASSLSGTGNNEQFF.

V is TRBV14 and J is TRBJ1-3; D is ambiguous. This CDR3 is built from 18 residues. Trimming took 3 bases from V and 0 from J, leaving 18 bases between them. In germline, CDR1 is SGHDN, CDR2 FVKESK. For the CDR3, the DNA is TGTGCCAGCAGCCACTTACCACAGTCTTCGACCTCTGGAAACACCATATATTTT. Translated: CASSHLPQSSTSGNTIYF.

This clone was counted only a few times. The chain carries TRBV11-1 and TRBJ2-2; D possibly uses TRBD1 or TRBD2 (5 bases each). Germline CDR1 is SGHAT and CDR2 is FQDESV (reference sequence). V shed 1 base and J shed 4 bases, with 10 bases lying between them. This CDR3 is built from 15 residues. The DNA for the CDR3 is TGTGCCAGCAGCTTAGTTGGTGGGGGCACCGGGGAGCTGTTTTTT. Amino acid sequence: CASSLVGGGTGELFF.

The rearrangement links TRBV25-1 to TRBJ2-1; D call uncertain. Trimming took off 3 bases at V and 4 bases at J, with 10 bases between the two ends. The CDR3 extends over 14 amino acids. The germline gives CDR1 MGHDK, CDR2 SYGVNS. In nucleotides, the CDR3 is TGTGCCAGCAGTGACCCCGCGGTATACAATGAGCAGTTCTTC. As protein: CASSDPAVYNEQFF.

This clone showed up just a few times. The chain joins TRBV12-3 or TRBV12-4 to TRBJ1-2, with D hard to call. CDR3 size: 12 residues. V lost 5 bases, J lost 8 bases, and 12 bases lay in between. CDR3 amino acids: CASSTPQRGYTF. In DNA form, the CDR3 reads TGTGCCAGCAGTACCCCACAGAGGGGCTACACCTTC.

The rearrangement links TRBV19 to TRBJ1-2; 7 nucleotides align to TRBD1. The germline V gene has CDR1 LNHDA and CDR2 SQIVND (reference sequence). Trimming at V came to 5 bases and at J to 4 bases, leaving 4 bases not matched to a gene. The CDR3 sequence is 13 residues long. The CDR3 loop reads CASSQGEAYGYTF. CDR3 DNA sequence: TGTGCCAGTAGTCAGGGGGAAGCCTATGGCTACACCTTC.

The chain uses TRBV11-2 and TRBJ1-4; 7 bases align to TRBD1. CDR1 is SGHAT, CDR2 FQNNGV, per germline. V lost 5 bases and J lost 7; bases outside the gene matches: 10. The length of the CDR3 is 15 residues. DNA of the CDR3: TGTGCCAGCAGCCCGATAGGACAGGTTTTTGAAAAACTGTTTTTT. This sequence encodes CASSPIGQVFEKLFF.

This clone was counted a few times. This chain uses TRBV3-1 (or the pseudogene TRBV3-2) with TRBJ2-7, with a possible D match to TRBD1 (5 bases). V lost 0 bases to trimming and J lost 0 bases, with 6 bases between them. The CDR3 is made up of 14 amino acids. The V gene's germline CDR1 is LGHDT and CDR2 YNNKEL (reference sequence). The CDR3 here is CASSQETASYEQYF. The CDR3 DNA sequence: TGTGCCAGCAGCCAAGAGACAGCCTCCTACGAGCAGTACTTC.

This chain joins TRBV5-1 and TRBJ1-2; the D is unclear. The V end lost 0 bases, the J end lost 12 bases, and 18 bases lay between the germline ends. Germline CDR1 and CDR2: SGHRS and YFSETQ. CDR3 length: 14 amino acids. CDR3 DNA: TGCGCCAGCAGCTTGGCCGCGTCAGAGAGCCGAAACACCTTC. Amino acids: CASSLAASESRNTF. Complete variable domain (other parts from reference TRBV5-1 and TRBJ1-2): KAGVTQTPRYLIKTRGQQVTLSCSPISGHRSVSWYQQTPGQGLQFLFEYFSETQRNKGNFPGRFSGRQFSNSRSEMNVSTLELGDSALYLCASSLAASESRNTFGSGTRLTVV.

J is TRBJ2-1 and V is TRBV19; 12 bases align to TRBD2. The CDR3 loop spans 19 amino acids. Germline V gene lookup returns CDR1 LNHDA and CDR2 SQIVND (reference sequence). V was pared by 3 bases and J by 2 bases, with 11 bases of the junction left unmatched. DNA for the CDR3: TGTGCCAGTAGTATTCAACTAGCGGGAGGCCGGGGGCCCTACAATGAGCAGTTCTTC. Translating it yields CASSIQLAGGRGPYNEQFF.

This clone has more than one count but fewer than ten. The CDR3 loop is CASTRAREQYF. The CDR3 DNA reads as TGTGCCAGTACCAGGGCGCGGGAGCAGTACTTC. The chain carries TRBV7-2 and TRBJ2-7; a weak D match, TRBD1 (5 bases). Trimming shortened V by 9 bases and J by 7 bases, and 13 bases separated the two germline ends. The CDR3 runs 11 residues. Germline-derived CDR1 and CDR2 are SGHTA and FQGNSA.

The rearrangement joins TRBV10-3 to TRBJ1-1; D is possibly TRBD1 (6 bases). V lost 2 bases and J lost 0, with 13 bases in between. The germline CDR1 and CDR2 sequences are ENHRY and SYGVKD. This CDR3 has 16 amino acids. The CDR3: CAISEGVGTMNTEAFF. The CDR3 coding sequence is TGTGCCATCAGTGAGGGGGTCGGGACAATGAACACTGAAGCTTTCTTT.

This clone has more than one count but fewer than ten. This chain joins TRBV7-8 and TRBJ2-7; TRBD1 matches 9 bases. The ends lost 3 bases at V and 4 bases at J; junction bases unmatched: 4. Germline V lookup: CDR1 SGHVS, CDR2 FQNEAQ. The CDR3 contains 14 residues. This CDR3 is CASSLGTGRYEQYF. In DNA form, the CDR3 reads TGTGCCAGCAGCTTGGGGACAGGGAGGTACGAGCAGTACTTC.

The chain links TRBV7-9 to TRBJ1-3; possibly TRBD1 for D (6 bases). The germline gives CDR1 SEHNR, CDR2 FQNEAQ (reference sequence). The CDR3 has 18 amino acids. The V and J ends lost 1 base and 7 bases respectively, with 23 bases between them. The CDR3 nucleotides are TGTGCCAGCAGCTTAGTTCAGGGGCAGTCCCACCATGGGAACACCATATATTTT. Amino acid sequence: CASSLVQGQSHHGNTIYF.

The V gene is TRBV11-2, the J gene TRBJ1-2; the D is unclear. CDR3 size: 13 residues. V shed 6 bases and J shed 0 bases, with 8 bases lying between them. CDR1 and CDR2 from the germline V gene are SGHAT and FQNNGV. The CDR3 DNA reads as TGTGCCAGCAGTAAAGCGGCTAACTATGGCTACACCTTC. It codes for CASSKAANYGYTF.

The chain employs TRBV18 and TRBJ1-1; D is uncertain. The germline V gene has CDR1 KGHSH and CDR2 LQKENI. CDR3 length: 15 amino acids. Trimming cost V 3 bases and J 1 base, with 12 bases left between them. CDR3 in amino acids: CASSPGSAENTEAFF. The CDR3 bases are TGTGCCAGCTCACCTGGAAGTGCCGAGAACACTGAAGCTTTCTTT.

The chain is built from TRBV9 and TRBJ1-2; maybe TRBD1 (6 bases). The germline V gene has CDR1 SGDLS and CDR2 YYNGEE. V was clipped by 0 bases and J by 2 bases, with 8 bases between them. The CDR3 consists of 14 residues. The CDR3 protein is CASSVGGHNYGYTF. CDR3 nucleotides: TGTGCCAGCAGCGTAGGGGGACACAACTATGGCTACACCTTC.

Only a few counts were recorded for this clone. The CDR3 loop reads CASSQETSSGNTIYF. In DNA, the CDR3 is TGTGCCAGCAGCCAAGAGACTAGCTCTGGAAACACCATATATTTT. V is TRBV3-1 (or the pseudogene TRBV3-2) and J is TRBJ1-3; D call uncertain. The CDR3 loop spans 15 amino acids. Germline lookup yields CDR1 LGHDT and CDR2 YNNKEL (reference sequence). V lost 0 bases and J lost 0, with 6 bases in between.

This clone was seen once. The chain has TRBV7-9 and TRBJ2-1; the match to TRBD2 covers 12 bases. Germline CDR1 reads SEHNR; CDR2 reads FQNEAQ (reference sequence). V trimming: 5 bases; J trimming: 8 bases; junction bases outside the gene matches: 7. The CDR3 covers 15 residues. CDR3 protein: CASSQRLAGVHEQFF. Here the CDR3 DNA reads TGTGCCAGCAGCCAACGACTAGCGGGAGTGCATGAGCAGTTCTTC.